A single T cell receptor beta chain is shown here with its context. Source study methods: For nucleated cells, counts were estimated from reference gene primer amplification. Clones were sequenced by immunoSEQ multiplex PCR, and TCRdb holds only the in-frame ones, with some missing. V, J and clone size are taken as reported in that table, and D and trimming were inferred from the DNA itself. Of roughly 100,000 clones listed, more than 75% were seen once; the top ten hold 6% to 6.5%. These data are taken from a study of blood T cell repertoires in COVID-19. About the research overall: Acute and convalescent COVID-19 specimens originated in the United States, Italy and Spain. The cDNA or gDNA used as material had been derived from T cells, B-cell-depleted T cells, or PBMCs.

This CDR3 has 19 residues. Germline V gene sequence: CDR1 MNHEY, CDR2 SVGEGT. The V gene end was trimmed by 0 bases and the J gene end by 3 bases; junction bases not matched to a gene: 15. Sequenced: peripheral blood. This sequence originates from a human donor in a cohort sampled during active COVID-19. J is TRBJ2-5 and V is TRBV6-2 or TRBV6-3; 8 nucleotides align to TRBD1. The CDR3 is CASSYSITGGRGREETQYF. The CDR3 DNA reads as TGTGCCAGCAGTTACTCGATAACAGGGGGGCGAGGTCGAGAAGAGACCCAGTACTTC.